This T cell receptor (beta chain) originates from a study of T-cell memory formation after mild COVID-19. For the study at large: Clusters of TCRs were largely donor specific.

TCRdb recomputed calls from the 5' RACE reads with MiXCR, one row per CDR3 protein. The data contain 500,000 to 550,000 distinct CDR3 sequences, over 20% of them seen just once; the ten biggest clones take up 9.5% to 15%. Deletions cut 1 base from V and 9 bases from J, with 21 bases between. Germline V gene lookup returns CDR1 SEHNR and CDR2 FQNEAQ (reference sequence). CDR3 length: 16 residues. The study, taken as a whole, reports: Detection of some responders pre-infection suggested pre-existing cross-reactive memory T cells participated.

Of note for this clonotype: As yet, its antigen is unknown.

The specimen was PBMCs or a T cell subset sorted from them (not recorded which). The chain has TRBV7-9 and TRBJ1-1; D perhaps matches TRBD1 (6 bases). This TCR was sampled from an adult woman who had mild COVID-19 (a few samples of this study predate the infection). Cell type and time point are not known. CDR3 sequence reads: CASSLVPGTKRTKAFF. The DNA of the CDR3 is TGTGCCAGCAGCTTAGTTCCCGGGACAAAAAGGACCAAAGCTTTCTTT.